Presented here are 24 T cell receptor beta chains from one specimen sequenced in a study of T-cell memory formation after mild COVID-19. MiXCR, applied by TCRdb to the 5' RACE reads, yields one record per CDR3 protein. Of about half a million distinct CDR3 sequences in the sample, approximately 18% were seen once. Input material: PBMCs or a T cell subset sorted from them (not recorded which). The receptors derive from an adult woman who had mild COVID-19 (a few samples of this study predate the infection). Cell type and time point are not known.

The sample holds a few counts of this clonotype. The genes are TRBV24-1 and TRBJ2-3, with D maybe TRBD1 (6 bases). The CDR3 sequence is 16 residues long. The V and J ends lost 8 bases and 0 bases respectively, with 17 bases between them. Germline loops: CDR1 KGHDR, CDR2 SFDVKD. The CDR3 region is CATIPWTASSTDTQYF. The CDR3 nucleotides read TGTGCCACCATCCCCTGGACAGCTTCTAGCACAGATACGCAGTATTTT.

This clonotype was detected a few times. The chain links TRBV7-9 to TRBJ1-1; TRBD1 matches at 8 bases. The CDR3 is 17 amino acids. V shed 3 bases, J shed 2 bases, and the junction held 11 bases outside the gene matches. Germline V gives CDR1 SEHNR, CDR2 FQNEAQ (reference sequence). The CDR3 here is CASSFPRWTGRNTEAFF. The CDR3 nucleotides are TGTGCCAGCAGCTTCCCCAGATGGACAGGGCGCAACACTGAAGCTTTCTTT. The variable domain in full, with the rest retrieved from reference TRBV7-9 and TRBJ1-1, is DTGVSQNPRHKITKRGQNVTFRCDPISEHNRLYWYRQTLGQGPEFLTYFQNEAQLEKSRLLSDRFSAERPKGSFSTLEIQRTEQGDSAMYLCASSFPRWTGRNTEAFFGQGTRLTVV.

CDR3 nucleotide sequence: TGTGCCAGCAGGAATGAGAGTACAGCACAAAACTATGGCTACACCTTC. Protein: CASRNESTAQNYGYTF. V usage is TRBV7-3 and J usage is TRBJ1-2; D gene uncertain. In germline, CDR1 is SGHTA, CDR2 FQGTGA. V shed 6 bases and J shed 2 bases, with 19 bases lying between them. The length of the CDR3 is 16 residues.

This chain joins TRBV7-6 and TRBJ2-5; the D gene is possibly TRBD2 (5 bases). The ends were cut back, 1 base at V and 6 bases at J, with 18 bases in the middle. The CDR3 is 16 amino acids. Germline V gene data show CDR1 as SGHVS and CDR2 as FNYEAQ. This CDR3 reads CASSLVASRYHQTQYF. CDR3 sequence (DNA): TGTGCCAGCAGCTTAGTGGCTAGCAGGTATCACCAGACCCAGTACTTC.

This chain uses TRBV2 with TRBJ2-3; 7 bases are a match to TRBD1. CDR3 length equals 16 residues. Trimming at V came to 4 bases and at J to 2 bases, leaving 9 bases not matched to a gene. Germline lookup yields CDR1 SNHLY and CDR2 FYNNEI. CDR3: CASSGRTGFLTDTQYF. The DNA of the CDR3 is TGTGCCAGCAGTGGCCGGACAGGTTTTCTCACAGATACGCAGTATTTT.

This rearrangement joins TRBV7-6 to TRBJ2-5; possibly TRBD1 or TRBD2 for D (5 bases each). The CDR3 is made up of 14 amino acids. V was cut by 3 bases and J by 5 bases, with 13 bases left in between. Germline lookup yields CDR1 SGHVS and CDR2 FNYEAQ. The CDR3 region is CASSLPGTGETQYF. As DNA, the CDR3 is TGTGCCAGCAGCTTGCCGGGGACGGGGGAGACCCAGTACTTC.

This clonotype has only a few counts. The gene calls are TRBV4-1 and TRBJ2-7; 8 bases line up with TRBD1. In germline, CDR1 is MGHRA, CDR2 YSYEKL. J lost 3 bases, V lost 0 bases, and 13 bases had no gene match. The CDR3 covers 18 residues. The CDR3 region is CASSQDLAWTGLLYEQYF. CDR3 nucleotide sequence: TGCGCCAGCAGCCAAGATCTAGCTTGGACAGGGCTACTCTACGAGCAGTACTTC.

The chain couples TRBV7-9 to TRBJ2-3, with D possibly being TRBD1 (6 bases). Per germline, CDR1 SEHNR and CDR2 FQNEAQ (reference sequence). CDR3 size: 14 residues. V lost 5 bases and J lost 6, with 15 bases in between. The CDR3 DNA reads as TGTGCCAGCAGCAGAGAAGCTGGGGGCGATACGCAGTATTTT. Protein sequence: CASSREAGGDTQYF.

This chain links TRBV7-9 with TRBJ2-5, with TRBD1 identical over 11 bases. This CDR3 region has 16 residues. Germline V gene data show CDR1 as SEHNR and CDR2 as FQNEAQ (reference sequence). Trimming took 4 bases from V and 2 from J; bases not matched to a gene: 6. The CDR3 nucleotides read TGTGCCAGCAGCTCGGGACAGGGGGGTTTTCAAGAGACCCAGTACTTC. Its translation is CASSSGQGGFQETQYF.

The rearrangement uses TRBV29-1 and TRBJ2-6; 7 nucleotides agree with TRBD2. V gave up 4 bases and J gave up 4 bases; unmatched junction bases: 10. Germline-derived CDR1 and CDR2 are SQVTM and ANQGSEA. This CDR3 spans 16 amino acids. CDR3 sequence (DNA): TGCAGCGTTGCTCAGCGGGGCGCGGGAGGGGCCAACGTCCTGACTTTC. Protein product: CSVAQRGAGGANVLTF.

CDR3 sequence: CAISAGTGSAETQYF. CDR3 coding DNA: TGTGCCATCAGTGCCGGGACAGGGAGCGCGGAGACCCAGTACTTC. The rearrangement links TRBV10-3 to TRBJ2-5; TRBD1 matches at 9 bases. V lost 4 bases and J lost 5; bases outside the gene matches: 8. The CDR3 loop spans 15 amino acids. Per germline, CDR1 ENHRY and CDR2 SYGVKD.

This clonotype was seen more than once but under ten times. This chain links TRBV29-1 with TRBJ2-7; TRBD2 matches 11 bases. V lost 6 bases, J lost 4 bases, and 8 bases stayed unmatched. There are 14 residues in the CDR3. CDR1 and CDR2 from the germline V gene are SQVTM and ANQGSEA. In DNA, the CDR3 is TGCAGCGTCACGTTCCTAGCGGGGGGTTACGAGCAGTACTTC. It is translated as CSVTFLAGGYEQYF.

V and J are TRBV4-1 and TRBJ2-1; 9 nucleotides align to TRBD2. V gave up 4 bases and J gave up 7 bases; unmatched junction bases: 14. The germline V gene has CDR1 MGHRA and CDR2 YSYEKL. This CDR3 comprises 17 residues. This CDR3 is CASSRALLTSGGNEQFF. In DNA form, the CDR3 reads TGCGCCAGCAGCCGTGCTTTGTTGACTAGCGGTGGGAATGAGCAGTTCTTC.

This clonotype was detected only a few times. The rearrangement uses TRBV30 and TRBJ2-7; 11 bases fit TRBD1. There are 14 residues in the CDR3. CDR1 and CDR2 (germline): GTSNPN, SVGIG (reference sequence). The V and J ends lost 6 bases and 2 bases, in that order; junction bases with no gene match: 6. CDR3 loop: CACEGTGGAYEQYF. The CDR3 nucleotides read TGTGCCTGTGAGGGGACAGGGGGGGCCTACGAGCAGTACTTC.

This clonotype was seen a handful of times. This chain connects TRBV5-4 to TRBJ2-7; 9 bases match TRBD1. CDR3 length: 14 amino acids. Germline-derived CDR1 and CDR2 are SGHNT and YYREEE (reference sequence). V lost 4 bases to trimming and J lost 3 bases; unmatched junction nucleotides: 5. The CDR3 loop reads CASSAGQGFYEQYF. CDR3 DNA sequence: TGTGCCAGCAGCGCCGGACAGGGGTTCTACGAGCAGTACTTC.

This clonotype was detected a few times. V usage is TRBV12-3 or TRBV12-4 and J usage is TRBJ1-6; D is unresolved. The V end lost 6 bases, the J end lost 3 bases, and 6 bases lay between the germline ends. The CDR3 spans 13 residues. CDR3: CASSRNYNSPLHF. CDR3 DNA: TGTGCCAGCAGCAGAAACTATAATTCACCCCTCCACTTT.

The chain couples TRBV7-9 to TRBJ2-1; D possibly corresponds to TRBD1 (5 bases). Germline V lookup: CDR1 SEHNR, CDR2 FQNEAQ (reference sequence). The CDR3 sequence is 15 residues long. The V end lost 7 bases, the J end lost 1 base, and 14 bases lay between the germline ends. The CDR3 spells CASTTAGSSYNEQFF. In DNA, the CDR3 is TGTGCCAGCACTACGGCAGGGTCATCCTACAATGAGCAGTTCTTC.

The chain uses TRBV12-3 or TRBV12-4 and TRBJ2-7; 10 nucleotides match TRBD2. This CDR3 has 15 residues. V was pared by 4 bases and J by 2 bases, with 5 bases of the junction left unmatched. CDR3 in DNA: TGTGCCAGCAGTTCTACTAGCGGGGATACCTACGAGCAGTACTTC. Its translation: CASSSTSGDTYEQYF.

This clonotype occurred a few times. CDR3 sequence: CASSAGGTEAFF. The CDR3 DNA reads TGTGCCAGCAGCGCAGGGGGCACTGAAGCTTTCTTT. The chain employs TRBV9 and TRBJ1-1; TRBD1 agrees at 7 bases. With V trimmed by 3 bases and J by 4 bases, 0 bases remained unmatched. The CDR3 loop spans 12 amino acids. Germline CDR1 is SGDLS and CDR2 is YYNGEE.

This sequence joins TRBV3-1 and TRBJ2-7; the D gene is possibly TRBD1 (6 bases). The germline V and J ends were trimmed by 6 bases and 7 bases, with 13 bases remaining between them. In germline, CDR1 is LGHDT, CDR2 YNNKEL (reference sequence). The CDR3 contains 12 residues. CDR3 DNA sequence: TGTGCCAGCAGAACCACAGGGAATGAGCAGTACTTC. Residues: CASRTTGNEQYF.

The chain combines TRBV2 with TRBJ2-3; D is unresolved. CDR1 SNHLY and CDR2 FYNNEI come from the germline V gene. CDR3 length: 12 residues. Trimming took off 7 bases at V and 6 bases at J, with 11 bases between the two ends. CDR3 residues: CASTFSLDTQYF. For the CDR3, the DNA is TGTGCCAGCACCTTTAGCCTGGATACGCAGTATTTT.

This sequence joins TRBV10-2 and TRBJ1-1, with a possible D match to TRBD1 (5 bases). This CDR3 is built from 13 residues. Trimming pared 8 bases from V and 0 bases from J, leaving 10 bases between. Per the germline V gene, CDR1 is WSHSY and CDR2 is SAAADI. The CDR3 bases are TGCGCCAGCGGGGCTGGGATGAACACTGAAGCTTTCTTT. It yields the protein CASGAGMNTEAFF.

This clonotype was seen ten or more times. The genes are TRBV7-9 and TRBJ1-1; a possible D gene is TRBD1 (5 bases). Germline CDR1 and CDR2: SEHNR and FQNEAQ (reference sequence). CDR3 size: 14 residues. The V and J ends lost 5 bases and 3 bases respectively, with 13 bases between them. DNA for the CDR3: TGTGCCAGCAGCGAAGGGGATCGGTACACTGAAGCTTTCTTT. It specifies CASSEGDRYTEAFF.

This chain joins TRBV5-1 and TRBJ1-1; TRBD1 might be the D (6 bases). The CDR3 covers 15 residues. CDR1 is SGHRS and CDR2 is YFSETQ in the germline V gene. V was pared by 1 base and J by 1 base, with 11 bases between. CDR3 sequence: CASSLQDRPNTEAFF. For the CDR3, the DNA is TGCGCCAGCAGCTTGCAGGACAGACCGAACACTGAAGCTTTCTTT.